This entry is about one TCR beta chain. This entry comes from a study of PD-1 blockade in mismatch repair-deficient tumors. For the study at large: Enrolled about 2012-2016, patients had progressing, pretreated mismatch repair-deficient cancers of approximately 13 types.

Some clones are missing from TCRdb's copy, which holds only in-frame ones; the method was immunoSEQ multiplex PCR. This repertoire shows some 40,000 clones, 75% to 90% found once; its top ten account for roughly 0.98%. The sequence came from an adult with mismatch repair-deficient cancer. Sequenced here: PBMCs, sampled 38 to 40 weeks after starting pembrolizumab.

The CDR3 region is CASSRTGTGDEKLFF. Written as DNA, the CDR3 is TGTGCCAGCAGCCGAACCGGGACAGGGGATGAAAAACTGTTTTTT. The chain recombines TRBV4-2 with TRBJ1-4; the match to TRBD1 covers 10 bases. V lost 4 bases, J lost 6 bases, and 5 bases stayed unmatched. The CDR3 contains 15 residues. In germline, CDR1 is LGHNA, CDR2 YNFKEQ.